These T cell receptor beta chains were read from a single sample in a study of response to subunit inactivated influenza vaccine. TCRdb called the RT-PCR reads again in MiXCR, with one record for every CDR3 protein. The sample yields around 480,000 distinct CDR3 sequences, about 10% seen once. This sample comprised PBMCs from blood, obtained roughly 47 days after vaccination. These receptors all come from a man aged 50 to 60 who received an inactivated influenza vaccine. The CDR3 runs from the conserved cysteine through the conserved F or W. A D gene is named only where the DNA matches it firmly. Some rows mark clone size as missing; the rest say once, few, many or name a class of expanded clone.

clone_size d_call j_call v_call cdr3_aa cdr3_nt
many TRBD1 TRBJ2-7 TRBV20-1 CSSEIPGTGASYEQYF TGCAGTTCTGAGATTCCTGGGACAGGGGCATCCTACGAGCAGTACTTC
. . TRBJ1-6 TRBV2 CASKVIDSPLHF TGTGCCAGCAAGGTCATCGATTCACCCCTCCACTTT
many . TRBJ2-2 TRBV29-1 CSVEGTPNTGELFF TGCAGCGTTGAGGGGACACCGAACACCGGGGAGCTGTTTTTT
. TRBD1 TRBJ1-1 TRBV20-1 CSARRQGVRYTEAFF TGCAGTGCTAGGAGGCAGGGGGTTAGGTACACTGAAGCTTTCTTT
few . TRBJ1-5 TRBV2 CASSETGTQPQHF TGTGCCAGCAGTGAAACAGGAACTCAGCCCCAGCATTTT
. . TRBJ2-3 TRBV10-3 CAISESKRSTDTQYF TGTGCCATCAGCGAATCAAAACGTAGCACAGATACGCAGTATTTT
. . TRBJ2-3 TRBV9 CASSVSEFRELSDTQYF TGTGCCAGCAGCGTATCAGAGTTTCGGGAGTTATCAGATACGCAGTATTTT
. TRBD2 TRBJ2-1 TRBV20-1 CSAEGGRRLSYNEQFF TGCAGTGCAGAGGGCGGGAGACGGCTCTCCTACAATGAGCAGTTCTTC
. . TRBJ2-7 TRBV9 CASSGGGLSNEQYF TGTGCCAGCAGCGGGGGTGGGTTGTCGAACGAGCAGTACTTC
few . TRBJ1-2 TRBV5-6 CASSSWTEANYGYTF TGTGCCAGCAGCTCTTGGACGGAAGCTAACTATGGCTACACCTTC
many TRBD1 TRBJ2-7 TRBV24-1 CATSDRTGLNEQYF TGTGCCACCAGTGATCGGACAGGGCTCAACGAGCAGTACTTC
. . TRBJ1-1 TRBV5-1 CASSWTGDSSTEAFF TGCGCCAGCAGCTGGACCGGGGATAGTAGCACTGAAGCTTTCTTT
few . TRBJ1-3 TRBV7-8 CASSPGTGSSGNTIYF TGTGCCAGCAGCCCCGGTACGGGGAGCTCTGGAAACACCATATATTTT
many . TRBJ1-1 TRBV12-3/TRBV12-4 CASSPQENTEAFF TGTGCCAGCAGTCCCCAGGAGAACACTGAAGCTTTCTTT
. TRBD2 TRBJ2-3 TRBV7-2 CASSLAGSGIDTQYF TGTGCCAGCAGCTTAGCGGGGAGCGGGATAGATACGCAGTATTTT
. TRBD2 TRBJ2-1 TRBV29-1 CSVVTSGGHPYNEQFF TGCAGCGTCGTGACTAGCGGGGGGCACCCCTACAATGAGCAGTTCTTC
. TRBD1 TRBJ1-1 TRBV12-3/TRBV12-4 CASSKSTGGDRKTEAFF TGTGCCAGCAGCAAATCGACAGGGGGAGATCGAAAGACTGAAGCTTTCTTT
. . TRBJ2-7 TRBV7-9 CASSLSHGVQYF TGTGCCAGCAGCTTATCCCATGGCGTGCAGTACTTC
. TRBD2 TRBJ2-3 TRBV20-1 CSASSLAGRVTDTQYF TGCAGTGCTAGTAGCCTAGCGGGGAGGGTAACAGATACGCAGTATTTT
few TRBD1 TRBJ1-1 TRBV7-2 CASSTDRSTLNTEAFF TGTGCCAGCAGTACGGACAGGAGTACCTTGAACACTGAAGCTTTCTTT
. . TRBJ2-3 TRBV7-2 CASSLFESSTDTQYF TGTGCCAGCAGCTTATTCGAGTCTAGCACAGATACGCAGTATTTT
few . TRBJ2-3 TRBV20-1 CSARVSGNTDTQYF TGCAGTGCTAGAGTGAGCGGAAACACAGATACGCAGTATTTT
. TRBD2 TRBJ2-7 TRBV12-3/TRBV12-4 CASSLSGLAGDEQYF TGTGCCAGCAGTTTATCGGGACTAGCGGGAGATGAGCAGTACTTC
few TRBD1 TRBJ2-1 TRBV7-2 CASSKGQGQWNEQFF TGTGCCAGCAGCAAAGGACAGGGTCAGTGGAATGAGCAGTTCTTC
many . TRBJ2-1 TRBV4-3 CASSQAGGYNEQFF TGCGCCAGCAGCCAAGCCGGTGGTTACAATGAGCAGTTCTTC
. TRBD1 TRBJ2-1 TRBV10-1 CARRFKGQGNRNEQFF TGCGCCAGGAGATTTAAGGGACAGGGGAACCGGAATGAGCAGTTCTTC
. . TRBJ1-1 TRBV6-1 CASLTVADPKAFF TGTGCCAGCTTGACGGTGGCAGATCCTAAAGCTTTCTTT
. TRBD1 TRBJ1-5 TRBV2 CASSEAFRGREPQHF TGTGCCAGCAGTGAAGCGTTTAGGGGGCGAGAGCCCCAGCATTTT
few . TRBJ2-5 TRBV20-1 CSAPDRGPQGKTQYF TGCAGTGCGCCCGATCGGGGACCGCAAGGAAAGACCCAGTACTTC
few . TRBJ2-7 TRBV3-1 CASSQETETYEQYF TGTGCCAGCAGCCAAGAAACAGAGACTTACGAGCAGTACTTC
. . TRBJ2-7 TRBV5-8 CASSLAGTLYEQYF TGTGCCAGCAGCTTGGCCGGGACCCTCTACGAGCAGTACTTC